The 30 T cell receptor beta chains below were found in one sample sequenced in a study of OX40 agonist ivuxolimab in advanced cancers. Sequencing used immunoSEQ multiplex PCR; TCRdb keeps in-frame clones, though not all of them. The table records about 58,000 clones, 75% to 90% of them present only once. Source: CD4+ or CD8+ T cells sorted from blood, taken in a trial of the OX40 agonist ivuxolimab. Receptor source: an adult with an advanced solid tumor such as melanoma, head and neck, liver or kidney cancer.

J is TRBJ2-3 and V is TRBV10-2; TRBD2 aligns across 9 bases. V gave up 4 bases and J gave up 5 bases; unmatched junction bases: 13. The germline V gene encodes CDR1 WSHSY and CDR2 SAAADI. This CDR3 has 17 amino acids. The DNA for the CDR3 is TGCGCCAGCAGTGGGGTACTCGGCGGGAGGGCCGAAGATACGCAGTATTTT. It encodes CASSGVLGGRAEDTQYF.

The chain combines TRBV7-3 with TRBJ1-1, with D hard to call. CDR3 length: 13 amino acids. The germline gives CDR1 SGHTA, CDR2 FQGTGA. V lost 6 bases, J lost 0 bases, and 8 bases lay in between. The CDR3 DNA follows: TGTGCCAGCAGGGCGACACTGAACACTGAAGCTTTCTTT. This codes for CASRATLNTEAFF.

The chain combines TRBV28 with TRBJ1-1; perhaps TRBD1 as D (5 bases). This CDR3 region has 16 residues. The V gene's germline CDR1 is MDHEN and CDR2 SYDVKM. V lost 6 bases and J lost 1, with 18 bases in between. CDR3 nucleotides: TGTGCCAGCAGCGGCCATGGGGTAGGGGCGAACACTGAAGCTTTCTTT. Residues: CASSGHGVGANTEAFF.

This clone was observed once. The chain couples TRBV2 to TRBJ1-2; weak D call: TRBD1 (5 bases). Germline values: CDR1 SNHLY, CDR2 FYNNEI. CDR3 length equals 13 residues. The V end lost 4 bases, the J end lost 3 bases, and 9 bases lay between the germline ends. The CDR3 bases are TGTGCCAGCAGTGGTGGGGCAGACTATGGCTACACCTTC. This sequence encodes CASSGGADYGYTF.

The chain employs TRBV5-1 and TRBJ2-3; D assignment may be TRBD1 or TRBD2 (6 bases each). The length of the CDR3 is 18 residues. V was shortened by 0 bases and J by 4 bases, with 21 bases between the two germline ends. Germline CDR1 reads SGHRS; CDR2 reads YFSETQ. The CDR3 DNA is TGCGCCAGCAGCTTGGGCCTCTCGGGGGCGTTAATGGCAGATACGCAGTATTTT. Translated, it gives CASSLGLSGALMADTQYF. The entire variable domain, with the rest obtained from reference TRBV5-1 and TRBJ2-3, is as follows: KAGVTQTPRYLIKTRGQQVTLSCSPISGHRSVSWYQQTPGQGLQFLFEYFSETQRNKGNFPGRFSGRQFSNSRSEMNVSTLELGDSALYLCASSLGLSGALMADTQYFGPGTRLTVL.

This rearrangement joins TRBV14 to TRBJ1-6, with D unclear. Germline V lookup: CDR1 SGHDN, CDR2 FVKESK. Trimming took 1 base from V and 6 from J, leaving 7 bases between them. The CDR3 loop spans 14 amino acids. The CDR3 region is CASSQAYSNSPLHF. The DNA of the CDR3 is TGTGCCAGCAGCCAAGCCTACAGTAATTCACCCCTCCACTTT. The full variable domain, its missing parts supplied by reference TRBV14 and TRBJ1-6, is EAGVTQFPSHSVIEKGQTVTLRCDPISGHDNLYWYRRVMGKEIKFLLHFVKESKQDESGMPNNRFLAERTGGTYSTLKVQPAELEDSGVYFCASSQAYSNSPLHFGNGTRLTVT.

The chain uses TRBV21-1 and TRBJ2-7. TRBV21-1 is marked as a pseudogene. The CDR3 has 15 residues. CDR3 loop: CASSKGPRPGNEQYF. The CDR3 DNA is TGTGCCAGCAGCAAGGGACCGAGGCCAGGGAACGAGCAGTACTTC.

The chain is built from TRBV5-6 and TRBJ2-1, with TRBD2 as a possible D gene (6 bases). Germline V gene data show CDR1 as SGHDT and CDR2 as YYEEEE. V lost 6 bases and J 11 bases, leaving 24 bases between the germline ends. The CDR3 totals 15 residues. The CDR3 region has the DNA TGTGCCAGCAACTCATTGGGGACTGGGATAAATCAGCAGTTCTTC. Its protein product is CASNSLGTGINQQFF.

This chain links TRBV19 with TRBJ1-5; TRBD1 is a possible D gene (5 bases). The germline gives CDR1 LNHDA, CDR2 SQIVND (reference sequence). The CDR3 runs to 15 residues. V was cut by 2 bases and J by 5 bases, with 13 bases left in between. CDR3 sequence: CASSITDSLYQPQHF. The DNA for the CDR3 is TGTGCCAGTAGTATAACCGACAGTTTATATCAGCCCCAGCATTTT.

CDR3 sequence reads: CASSFWGDSTDTQYF. CDR3 in DNA: TGTGCCAGCAGTTTTTGGGGAGATAGCACAGATACGCAGTATTTT. The chain joins TRBV28 to TRBJ2-3; tentative D call: TRBD2 (5 bases). This CDR3 spans 15 amino acids. V lost 3 bases and J 0 bases, leaving 10 bases between the germline ends. Per the germline V gene, CDR1 is MDHEN and CDR2 is SYDVKM. Together with reference TRBV28 and TRBJ2-3, the CDR3 gives the full variable domain: DVKVTQSSRYLVKRTGEKVFLECVQDMDHENMFWYRQDPGLGLRLIYFSYDVKMKEKGDIPEGYSVSREKKERFSLILESASTNQTSMYLCASSFWGDSTDTQYFGPGTRLTVL.

This chain uses TRBV13 with TRBJ2-1; 8 bases fit TRBD1. V lost 7 bases, J lost 8 bases, and 7 bases stayed unmatched. This CDR3 is built from 13 residues. Germline assignment: CDR1 PRHDT and CDR2 FYEKMQ (reference sequence). DNA of the CDR3: TGTGCCAGCATCGGACAGGGCGGCGATGAGCAGTTCTTC. It translates to CASIGQGGDEQFF.

This clone was seen more than once but under ten times. This chain links TRBV7-2 with TRBJ2-2, with D possibly being TRBD2 (6 bases). From germline, CDR1 is SGHTA and CDR2 FQGNSA. The CDR3 is made up of 16 amino acids. V was trimmed by 1 base and J by 2 bases, leaving 11 bases between them. The CDR3 region is CASSLEGGTNTGELFF. Here the CDR3 DNA reads TGTGCCAGCAGCTTAGAGGGAGGCACTAACACCGGGGAGCTGTTTTTT.

J is TRBJ2-1 and V is TRBV5-6, with a possible D match to TRBD2 (5 bases). CDR3 length equals 14 residues. Germline loops: CDR1 SGHDT, CDR2 YYEEEE. Trimming shortened V by 6 bases and J by 8 bases, and 18 bases separated the two germline ends. The CDR3 reads CASNLPGFVDEQFF. The DNA for the CDR3 is TGTGCCAGCAACCTCCCGGGGTTCGTCGATGAGCAGTTCTTC.

V gene TRBV9 combines with J gene TRBJ1-1; no clear D. Germline-derived CDR1 and CDR2 are SGDLS and YYNGEE. The CDR3 is made up of 13 amino acids. V lost 4 bases and J 1 base, leaving 8 bases between the germline ends. CDR3 region: CASSLRRNTEAFF. The CDR3 DNA sequence: TGTGCCAGCAGCTTACGGAGGAACACTGAAGCTTTCTTT.

The chain couples TRBV7-2 to TRBJ2-5, with D possibly TRBD2 on 6 matching bases. The CDR3 has 15 residues. Germline CDR1 reads SGHTA; CDR2 reads FQGNSA. V was trimmed by 5 bases and J by 4 bases, leaving 17 bases between them. The chain's CDR3 is CASSKRTGDRETQYF. CDR3 nucleotides: TGTGCCAGCAGCAAACGGACGGGAGATCGAGAGACCCAGTACTTC. The full variable domain, rest sourced from reference TRBV7-2 and TRBJ2-5, is GAGVSQSPSNKVTEKGKDVELRCDPISGHTALYWYRQSLGQGLEFLIYFQGNSAPDKSGLPSDRFSAERTGGSVSTLTIQRTQQEDSAVYLCASSKRTGDRETQYFGPGTRLLVL.

The chain recombines TRBV5-1 with TRBJ2-3; a weak D match, TRBD2 (5 bases). The CDR3 spans 14 residues. Deletions cut 7 bases from V and 5 bases from J, with 17 bases between. Germline V gives CDR1 SGHRS, CDR2 YFSETQ. The CDR3 loop is CASGSGTSEDTQYF. CDR3 nucleotide sequence: TGCGCCAGCGGCTCGGGAACTAGTGAAGATACGCAGTATTTT.

The CDR3 sequence: CASSRRFTSGRESSYNEQFF. CDR3 DNA sequence: TGTGCCAGCAGCCGGCGATTCACTAGCGGGAGGGAGAGCTCCTACAATGAGCAGTTCTTC. V gene TRBV5-5 combines with J gene TRBJ2-1; TRBD2 matches at 13 bases. The CDR3 totals 20 residues. Looked up from germline, CDR1 is SGHKS and CDR2 is YYEKEE (reference sequence). J was trimmed by 0 bases and V by 4 bases; bases with no gene match: 13.

The chain links TRBV5-4 to TRBJ2-6, with TRBD1 matching over 10 bases. The junction had 2 bases not matched to a gene; V was cut back by 5 bases and J by 0 bases. This CDR3 is built from 16 residues. Germline loops: CDR1 SGHNT, CDR2 YYREEE (reference sequence). CDR3 loop: CASSDRGPSGANVLTF. CDR3 bases: TGTGCCAGCAGTGACAGGGGGCCCTCTGGGGCCAACGTCCTGACTTTC.

The rearrangement links TRBV7-3 to TRBJ2-2; tentatively, D is TRBD2 (5 bases). V shed 2 bases and J shed 3 bases, with 7 bases lying between them. Germline CDR1 reads SGHTA; CDR2 reads FQGTGA. This CDR3 spans 14 amino acids. This chain's CDR3 is CASSLFGDTGELFF. The DNA for the CDR3 is TGTGCCAGCAGCTTATTCGGGGACACCGGGGAGCTGTTTTTT. The entire variable domain, with the rest obtained from reference TRBV7-3 and TRBJ2-2, is as follows: GAGVSQTPSNKVTEKGKYVELRCDPISGHTALYWYRQSLGQGPEFLIYFQGTGAADDSGLPNDRFFAVRPEGSVSTLKIQRTERGDSAVYLCASSLFGDTGELFFGEGSRLTVL.

As for this clone: The same CDR3 can be traced to other DNA sequences in this sample. This sequence joins TRBV28 and TRBJ2-5; TRBD1 matches at 8 bases. The CDR3 runs to 13 residues. V was pared by 3 bases and J by 9 bases, with 6 bases of the junction left unmatched. Germline-derived CDR1 and CDR2 are MDHEN and SYDVKM. CDR3 amino acids: CASSFLDRGAQYF. CDR3 bases: TGTGCCAGCAGTTTTCTAGACAGGGGCGCCCAGTACTTC.

The rearrangement joins TRBV18 to TRBJ2-2; weak D call: TRBD1 (5 bases). The length of the CDR3 is 14 residues. Germline CDR1 KGHSH, CDR2 LQKENI. The V and J ends lost 1 base and 5 bases respectively, with 8 bases between them. The CDR3 loop reads CASSPRRDTGELFF. The CDR3 DNA follows: TGTGCCAGCTCACCACGCAGGGATACCGGGGAGCTGTTTTTT.

This clone was picked up one time. V is TRBV2 and J is TRBJ2-5; 9 bases are shared with TRBD1. The DNA end is a closer match to TRBJ2-7, so the J assignment may be wrong. CDR1 and CDR2 (germline): SNHLY, FYNNEI. The CDR3 totals 14 residues. This chain's CDR3 is CASNPGQGSYEQYF. The CDR3 region has the DNA TGTGCCAGCAACCCGGGACAGGGCTCCTACGAGCAGTACTTC.

CDR3 nucleotide sequence: TGTGCCAGCAGCGTGTACAGGGAAGTCGGGGAGCTGTTTTTT. It encodes CASSVYREVGELFF. The genes are TRBV7-6 and TRBJ2-2; tentatively, D is TRBD1 (6 bases). Trimming removed 5 bases from V and 7 bases from J, with 14 bases in between. Germline V CDR1 and CDR2: SGHVS, FNYEAQ. This CDR3 region has 14 residues.

The chain joins TRBV5-5 to TRBJ2-7, with a tentative D call TRBD1 (6 bases). CDR1 and CDR2 (germline): SGHKS, YYEKEE (reference sequence). The length of the CDR3 is 12 residues. Trimming removed 6 bases from V and 4 bases from J, with 11 bases in between. The CDR3: CASTRTGYEQYF. DNA of the CDR3: TGTGCCAGCACGAGAACAGGGTACGAGCAGTACTTC.

This chain links TRBV19 with TRBJ2-7; D not resolved. V gave up 7 bases and J gave up 2 bases, with 12 bases separating them. Germline CDR1 reads LNHDA; CDR2 reads SQIVND (reference sequence). This CDR3 region has 13 residues. CDR3 loop: CASKPPQTYEQYF. The CDR3 DNA is TGTGCCAGTAAGCCTCCCCAAACCTACGAGCAGTACTTC.

The V gene is TRBV30, the J gene TRBJ1-1; no definite D call. The CDR3 is 13 amino acids. Trimming cost V 3 bases and J 5 bases, with 13 bases left between them. In germline, CDR1 is GTSNPN, CDR2 SVGIG (reference sequence). CDR3 region: CAWRNGRYTEAFF. In DNA form, the CDR3 reads TGTGCCTGGAGGAACGGTCGATATACTGAAGCTTTCTTT.

This sequence joins TRBV5-1 and TRBJ1-1; 9 bases are shared with TRBD1. V shed 4 bases, J shed 1 base, and the junction held 5 bases outside the gene matches. The CDR3 contains 15 residues. The germline gives CDR1 SGHRS, CDR2 YFSETQ. The CDR3 here is CASSGRTGENTEAFF. CDR3 sequence (DNA): TGCGCCAGCAGCGGTAGGACAGGGGAGAACACTGAAGCTTTCTTT.

The chain employs TRBV4-1 and TRBJ2-3; D is ambiguous. V dropped 2 bases and J dropped 0 bases, with 12 bases sitting between them. CDR1 and CDR2 (germline): MGHRA, YSYEKL. The CDR3 is 16 amino acids. The CDR3 nucleotides are TGCGCCAGCAGCCAAAACGTCGAGGTTAGCACAGATACGCAGTATTTT. This encodes CASSQNVEVSTDTQYF.

The chain has TRBV18 and TRBJ2-1; 13 bases fit TRBD2. The CDR3 length is 16 residues. V was pared by 2 bases and J by 7 bases, with 5 bases of the junction left unmatched. The germline V gene has CDR1 KGHSH and CDR2 LQKENI. The CDR3 protein is CASSPRLAGGQNEQFF. CDR3 sequence (DNA): TGTGCCAGCTCACCAAGACTAGCGGGAGGTCAGAATGAGCAGTTCTTC.

V is TRBV7-9 and J is TRBJ2-7; 8 bases are a match to TRBD2. This CDR3 is 14 amino acids long. V lost 5 bases to trimming and J lost 3 bases; unmatched junction nucleotides: 6. Germline values: CDR1 SEHNR, CDR2 FQNEAQ (reference sequence). The CDR3 spells CASSESGSSYEQYF. The CDR3 nucleotides are TGTGCCAGCAGCGAGAGCGGGAGTAGCTACGAGCAGTACTTC.